Below, 10 T cell receptor beta chains from the same sample are listed, as sequenced in a study of blood T cell repertoires in COVID-19. Produced via immunoSEQ multiplex PCR; TCRdb's table is partial and in-frame only. The table has around 100,000 clones, 80% to 95% seen once; the top ten hold 2% to 2.5%. Input material: peripheral blood. The source is a man aged 45-65 years with active COVID-19.

The genes are TRBV6-2 or TRBV6-3 and TRBJ1-5, with a possible D match to TRBD1 (6 bases). The CDR3 spans 14 residues. The germline CDR1 and CDR2 sequences are MNHEY and SVGEGT. Trimming pared 2 bases from V and 5 bases from J, leaving 10 bases between. CDR3 coding DNA: TGTGCCAGCAGTTACGTCAGGGGCGATCAGCCCCAGCATTTT. Protein: CASSYVRGDQPQHF.

The chain joins TRBV6-1 to TRBJ2-3; TRBD2 aligns across 9 bases. CDR3 length: 15 amino acids. Trimming took 3 bases from V and 0 from J; bases not matched to a gene: 1. Germline lookup yields CDR1 MNHNS and CDR2 SASEGT. This chain's CDR3 is CASSELAGSTDTQYF. The DNA of the CDR3 is TGTGCCAGCAGTGAGCTAGCGGGGAGCACAGATACGCAGTATTTT.

This chain links TRBV10-3 with TRBJ2-3; the match to TRBD2 covers 11 bases. V was clipped by 2 bases and J by 0 bases; unmatched bases: 4. CDR1 and CDR2 (germline): ENHRY, SYGVKD. The CDR3 totals 17 residues. This chain's CDR3 is CAISEASGGTSTDTQYF. DNA of the CDR3: TGTGCCATCAGTGAGGCTAGCGGGGGGACTAGCACAGATACGCAGTATTTT.

The chain joins TRBV6-5 to TRBJ2-1, with TRBD2 identical over 13 bases. The J segment lost 12 bases and the V segment lost 6 bases, leaving 8 bases of the junction unmatched. The CDR3 covers 14 residues. Germline V gene data show CDR1 as MNHEY and CDR2 as SVGAGI. The CDR3 sequence is CASSLGTSGKVQFF. The CDR3 DNA reads as TGTGCCAGCAGCCTAGGGACTAGCGGGAAGGTGCAGTTCTTC.

The chain recombines TRBV3-1 (or the pseudogene TRBV3-2) with TRBJ1-4; 7 nucleotides line up with TRBD1. From germline, CDR1 is LGHDT and CDR2 YNNKEL (reference sequence). The CDR3 covers 16 residues. V lost 1 base to trimming and J lost 0 bases; unmatched junction nucleotides: 2. Here the CDR3 reads CASSQGQGATNEKLFF. CDR3 DNA: TGTGCCAGCAGCCAAGGACAGGGAGCAACTAATGAAAAACTGTTTTTT.

This clone was observed a single time. This chain connects TRBV5-1 to TRBJ1-6; 11 positions agree with TRBD1. From germline, CDR1 is SGHRS and CDR2 YFSETQ. With V trimmed by 3 bases and J by 9 bases, 5 bases remained unmatched. This CDR3 contains 15 residues. The CDR3 loop is CASSSSGTGGSPLHF. The CDR3 DNA reads as TGCGCCAGCAGCTCTTCCGGGACAGGGGGTTCACCCCTCCACTTT.

The V call is TRBV12-5, the J call TRBJ1-2, with 12 bases that match TRBD1. This CDR3 has 14 residues. V shed 6 bases and J 7 bases; nucleotides not matched to a gene: 6. Germline CDR1 and CDR2: LGHNT and FRNRAP. For the CDR3, the DNA is TGTGCTAGTGGCGGGGACAGGGGGCAAGGTGGCTACACCTTC. Translating gives CASGGDRGQGGYTF.

CDR3 amino acids: CASSPDRGVKGYTF. CDR3 nucleotides: TGTGCCAGCAGCCCAGACAGGGGAGTTAAGGGCTACACCTTC. The genes are TRBV7-9 and TRBJ1-2; 8 bases fit TRBD1. This CDR3 is 14 amino acids long. Germline V gene data show CDR1 as SEHNR and CDR2 as FQNEAQ (reference sequence). V gave up 5 bases and J gave up 8 bases; unmatched junction bases: 10.

This clone was recorded only once. The chain recombines TRBV19 with TRBJ1-1, with D unclear. Between the trimmed V and J ends, which lost 5 bases and 1 base, there was a span of 11 bases. CDR1 is LNHDA and CDR2 is SQIVND in the germline V gene (reference sequence). This CDR3 contains 14 residues. The CDR3 loop reads CASSVTVANTEAFF. The CDR3 DNA reads TGTGCCAGTAGTGTTACAGTGGCGAACACTGAAGCTTTCTTT.

The chain recombines TRBV5-5 with TRBJ1-1, with 8 nucleotides matching TRBD1. The trim removed 3 bases at V and 8 bases at J, leaving 12 bases unmatched. The CDR3 spans 15 residues. Germline CDR1 SGHKS, CDR2 YYEKEE (reference sequence). The CDR3 region is CASSWMDREVSEAFF. CDR3 coding DNA: TGTGCCAGCAGCTGGATGGACAGGGAGGTAAGCGAAGCTTTCTTT.